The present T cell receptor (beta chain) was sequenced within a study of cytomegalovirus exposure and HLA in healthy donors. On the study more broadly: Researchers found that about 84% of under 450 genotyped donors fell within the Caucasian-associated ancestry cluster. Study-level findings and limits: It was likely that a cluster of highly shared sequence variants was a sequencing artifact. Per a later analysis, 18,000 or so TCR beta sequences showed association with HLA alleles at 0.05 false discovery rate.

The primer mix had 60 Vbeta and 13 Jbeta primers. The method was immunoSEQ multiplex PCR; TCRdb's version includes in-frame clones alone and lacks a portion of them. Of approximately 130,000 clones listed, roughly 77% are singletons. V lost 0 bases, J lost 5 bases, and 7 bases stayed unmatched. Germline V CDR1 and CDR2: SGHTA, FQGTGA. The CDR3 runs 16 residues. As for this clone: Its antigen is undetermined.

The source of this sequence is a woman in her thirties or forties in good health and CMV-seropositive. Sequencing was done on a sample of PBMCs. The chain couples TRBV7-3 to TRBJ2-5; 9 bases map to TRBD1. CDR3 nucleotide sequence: TGTGCCAGCAGCTTAACTAGGGGGACAGGGTCGGAGACCCAGTACTTC. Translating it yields CASSLTRGTGSETQYF.